The 13 T cell receptor beta chains below come from one sample, sequenced in a study of T cell responses to AZD1222 COVID-19 vaccine. Sequenced by immunoSEQ multiplex PCR; TCRdb stores in-frame clones only, minus some. The data show 100,000 to 130,000 clones, with around 90% seen just once and 3% to 3.5% held by the top ten. The sequenced sample was peripheral blood, obtained on day 0 of MenACWY control vaccination. The receptors stem from an adult in good health.

CDR3 nucleotides: TGTGCCAGCAGCTTGGCCGGGGGGTACAAGTTCACTGAAGCTTTCTTT. Residues: CASSLAGGYKFTEAFF. The chain combines TRBV5-6 with TRBJ1-1, with D possibly being TRBD1 (5 bases). The CDR3 is 16 amino acids. The V and J ends lost 0 bases and 4 bases respectively, with 16 bases between them. The V gene's germline CDR1 is SGHDT and CDR2 YYEEEE.

The chain couples TRBV3-1 (or the pseudogene TRBV3-2) to TRBJ1-2; TRBD1 matches 7 bases. Germline CDR1 and CDR2: LGHDT and YNNKEL (reference sequence). The V segment lost 0 bases and the J segment 7 bases; nucleotides outside the gene matches: 5. This CDR3 spans 14 amino acids. In nucleotides, the CDR3 is TGTGCCAGCAGCCAAGAAGCAGGGGGTCGTGGCTACACCTTC. Its translation: CASSQEAGGRGYTF.

The V gene is TRBV28, the J gene TRBJ2-5; 12 bases agree with TRBD1. CDR1 and CDR2 (germline): MDHEN, SYDVKM. The CDR3 spans 15 residues. Trimming cost V 4 bases and J 5 bases; bases outside gene matches: 5. In DNA, the CDR3 is TGTGCCAGCAGTTGGGGACAGGGGGCGAGGGAGACCCAGTACTTC. This sequence encodes CASSWGQGARETQYF.

The J gene is TRBJ1-2, the V gene TRBV6-5; D unclear. The CDR3 loop spans 14 amino acids. The germline CDR1 and CDR2 sequences are MNHEY and SVGAGI. V dropped 5 bases and J dropped 2 bases, with 12 bases sitting between them. The CDR3 nucleotides are TGTGCCAGCAGTCTGGGTTTACAGAACTATGGCTACACCTTC. This translates into CASSLGLQNYGYTF.

The chain links TRBV15 to TRBJ1-5, with unresolved D. Germline CDR1 and CDR2: LNHNV and YYDKDF (reference sequence). This CDR3 is 14 amino acids long. Trimming took 3 bases from V and 4 from J, leaving 10 bases between them. The CDR3 coding sequence is TGTGCCACCAGCAGGTCCCCGATTAATCAGCCCCAGCATTTT. It encodes CATSRSPINQPQHF.

This clone turned up a few times. The genes are TRBV11-2 and TRBJ1-5; D is unresolved. This CDR3 is built from 13 residues. V was trimmed by 3 bases and J by 7 bases, leaving 10 bases between them. CDR1 and CDR2 (germline): SGHAT, FQNNGV. The CDR3 is CASSLSDQQPQHF. The CDR3 nucleotides read TGTGCCAGCAGCTTGAGTGATCAGCAGCCCCAGCATTTT.

The rearrangement joins TRBV4-2 to TRBJ1-2; 8 nucleotides match TRBD1. The length of the CDR3 is 16 residues. With 1 base clipped from V and 7 bases from J, the junction kept 11 bases outside the gene matches. CDR1 LGHNA and CDR2 YNFKEQ come from the germline V gene. CDR3 in DNA: TGTGCCAGCAGCCAAGCGTGGGATAACAGGGGGATTGGCTACACCTTC. Protein product: CASSQAWDNRGIGYTF.

The V gene is TRBV6-5, the J gene TRBJ1-4, with D possibly matching TRBD1 (6 bases). The CDR3 extends over 12 amino acids. CDR1 and CDR2 (germline): MNHEY, SVGAGI. V dropped 6 bases and J dropped 12 bases, with 14 bases sitting between them. Here the CDR3 reads CASRRTVEELFF. The DNA for the CDR3 is TGTGCCAGCAGAAGGACAGTGGAGGAACTGTTTTTT.

The CDR3 sequence: CASSPSPDRGFGYTF. The CDR3, as DNA: TGTGCCAGCAGTCCCTCCCCGGACAGGGGATTTGGCTACACCTTC. V and J are TRBV25-1 and TRBJ1-2, with TRBD1 identical over 9 bases. Germline V gene sequence: CDR1 MGHDK, CDR2 SYGVNS. The CDR3 length is 15 residues. Trimming removed 5 bases from V and 7 bases from J; junction bases left unmatched: 11.

The CDR3 bases are TGTGCCCCGCAGCAGGGACCTGGGGCCAACGTCCTGACTTTC. This codes for CAPQQGPGANVLTF. The chain recombines TRBV6-5 with TRBJ2-6; possibly TRBD1 or TRBD2 for D (5 bases each). Germline V gene data show CDR1 as MNHEY and CDR2 as SVGAGI. This CDR3 region has 14 residues. Trimming pared 11 bases from V and 2 bases from J, leaving 13 bases between.

This clone was counted once. The genes are TRBV5-1 and TRBJ1-1, with TRBD1 matching over 9 bases. The CDR3 has 14 amino acids. Germline trimming cut 4 bases from V and 6 bases from J; bases unmatched to any gene: 7. Germline V gene sequence: CDR1 SGHRS, CDR2 YFSETQ. As DNA, the CDR3 is TGCGCCAGCAGCCCGGGACAGGGCTATGCTGAAGCTTTCTTT. This codes for CASSPGQGYAEAFF.

The chain combines TRBV4-1 with TRBJ1-2; D not resolved. V lost 4 bases to trimming and J lost 6 bases, with 9 bases between them. The length of the CDR3 is 12 residues. In germline, CDR1 is MGHRA, CDR2 YSYEKL. The CDR3 protein is CASSRGGNGYTF. CDR3 bases: TGCGCCAGCAGCCGTGGCGGAAATGGCTACACCTTC.

The J gene is TRBJ1-3, the V gene TRBV7-2; TRBD1 matches 8 bases. The germline V gene encodes CDR1 SGHTA and CDR2 FQGNSA. The V gene end was trimmed by 3 bases and the J gene end by 2 bases; junction bases not matched to a gene: 3. The CDR3 has 15 residues. CDR3 region: CASSLSRGPGNTIYF. In DNA form, the CDR3 reads TGTGCCAGCAGCTTGAGCAGGGGGCCTGGAAACACCATATATTTT.